What follows is one T cell receptor beta chain and its context. As yet, its antigen is unknown. Germline-derived CDR1 and CDR2 are GTSNPN and SVGIG (reference sequence). CDR3 length: 11 amino acids. This entry belongs to a study of monozygotic twins with inflammatory bowel disease. Findings and caveats of the study: Clonotypes shared with others were fewer in IBD patients than in healthy twins, especially with disease activity.

Researchers used around 3,800 ng of total RNA for each TCR library. TCRdb re-analyzed the 5' RACE reads; it lists each CDR3 protein once, without DNA. The specimen's table records 300,000 to 400,000 distinct CDR3 sequences. Sequences were obtained from blood. J is TRBJ2-1 and V is TRBV30. The source is a human donor with ulcerative colitis or Crohn's disease, or a healthy co-twin of an affected twin (not recorded which). The CDR3 spells CAWKGWNEQFF.